The TCR beta chain under discussion was sequenced for a study of blood T cell repertoires in COVID-19. Study-wide context: Samples taken during acute and convalescent COVID-19 were collected in the United States, Italy and Spain.

Enrolment of Seattle patients took place during active infection, and they were followed longitudinally. In germline, CDR1 is SNHLY, CDR2 FYNNEI. The CDR3 runs 10 residues. Here immunoSEQ multiplex PCR was the method, and the copy in TCRdb shows in-frame clones only, minus some. The sample has some 240,000 clones; 80% to 90% are singletons. The receptor was isolated from a woman aged 80 or older with COVID-19, enrolled during active disease. Source material: peripheral blood. This chain connects TRBV2 to TRBJ2-7; D might be TRBD1 (6 bases). CDR3 bases: TGTGCGTCAGGGGTGTACGAGCAGTACTTC. This sequence encodes CASGVYEQYF.